This TCR beta chain was captured in a study of CD8 T cells in ankylosing spondylitis. Broader study findings: Significantly higher representation of disease-linked clones was reported for matched ankylosing spondylitis synovial fluid. Seemingly distinctive of ankylosing spondylitis blood was a TCR beta motif formed by eight highly homologous variants.

CDR3 length: 13 amino acids. Germline CDR1 is DFQATT and CDR2 is SNEGSKA (reference sequence). V shed 4 bases and J shed 2 bases, with 11 bases lying between them. Concerning this clonotype: Its antigen is unidentified.

Quantitative 5'-RACE with molecular barcodes generated TCR beta libraries. TCRdb recomputed calls from the 5' RACE reads with MiXCR, one row per CDR3 protein. The table lists 750,000 to 850,000 distinct CDR3 sequences, about 11% of them singletons. This TCR derives from a male donor with ankylosing spondylitis. The sample comprised blood, either unsorted or a sorted T cell fraction (not recorded which). V is TRBV20-1 and J is TRBJ2-5; D not certain. Written as DNA, the CDR3 is TGCAGTGCTAATGACGGCCCGCAAGAGACCCAGTACTTC. It yields the protein CSANDGPQETQYF.